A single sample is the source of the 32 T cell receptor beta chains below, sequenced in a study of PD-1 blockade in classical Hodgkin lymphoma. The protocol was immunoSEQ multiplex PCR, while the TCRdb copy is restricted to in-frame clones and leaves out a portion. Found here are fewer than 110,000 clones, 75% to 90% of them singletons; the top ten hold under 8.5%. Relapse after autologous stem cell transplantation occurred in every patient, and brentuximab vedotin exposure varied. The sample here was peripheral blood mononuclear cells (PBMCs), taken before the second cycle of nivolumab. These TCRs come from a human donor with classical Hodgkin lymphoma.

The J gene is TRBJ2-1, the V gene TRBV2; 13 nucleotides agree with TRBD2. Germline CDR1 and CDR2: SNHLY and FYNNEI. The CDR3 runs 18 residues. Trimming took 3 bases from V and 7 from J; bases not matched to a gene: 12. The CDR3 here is CASSDRLPGLAGYNEQFF. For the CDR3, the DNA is TGTGCCAGCAGTGACAGACTTCCGGGACTAGCGGGGTATAATGAGCAGTTCTTC.

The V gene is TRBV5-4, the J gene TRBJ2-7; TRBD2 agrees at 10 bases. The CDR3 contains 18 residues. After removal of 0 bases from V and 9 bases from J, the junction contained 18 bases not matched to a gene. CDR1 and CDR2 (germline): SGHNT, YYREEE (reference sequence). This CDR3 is CASSLVGRGLAPGLAQYF. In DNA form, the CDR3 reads TGTGCCAGCAGCTTGGTGGGGAGGGGACTAGCGCCGGGATTGGCGCAGTACTTC.

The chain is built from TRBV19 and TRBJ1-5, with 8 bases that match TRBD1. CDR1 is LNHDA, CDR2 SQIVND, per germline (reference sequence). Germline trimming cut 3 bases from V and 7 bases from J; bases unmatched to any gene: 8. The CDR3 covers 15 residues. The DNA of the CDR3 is TGTGCCAGTAGTATTGGACAGGGCCTAGGACAGCCCCAGCATTTT. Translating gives CASSIGQGLGQPQHF.

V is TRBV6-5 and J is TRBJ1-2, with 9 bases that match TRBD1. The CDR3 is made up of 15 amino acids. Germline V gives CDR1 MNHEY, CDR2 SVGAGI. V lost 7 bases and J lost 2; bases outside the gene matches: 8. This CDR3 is CASMTRDRVNYGYTF. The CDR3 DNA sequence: TGTGCCAGCATGACTCGGGACAGGGTAAACTATGGCTACACCTTC.

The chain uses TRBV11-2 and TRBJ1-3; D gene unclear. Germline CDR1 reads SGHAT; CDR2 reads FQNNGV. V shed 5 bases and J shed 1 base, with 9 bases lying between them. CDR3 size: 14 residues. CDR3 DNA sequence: TGTGCCAGCAGCCCTATTATTTCTGGAAACACCATATATTTT. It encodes CASSPIISGNTIYF.

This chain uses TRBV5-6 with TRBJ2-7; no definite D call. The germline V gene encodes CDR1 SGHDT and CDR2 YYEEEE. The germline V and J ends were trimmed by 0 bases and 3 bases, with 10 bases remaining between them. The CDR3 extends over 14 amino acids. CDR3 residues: CASSLGRSLYEQYF. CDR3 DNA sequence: TGTGCCAGCAGCTTGGGAAGGTCTCTCTACGAGCAGTACTTC.

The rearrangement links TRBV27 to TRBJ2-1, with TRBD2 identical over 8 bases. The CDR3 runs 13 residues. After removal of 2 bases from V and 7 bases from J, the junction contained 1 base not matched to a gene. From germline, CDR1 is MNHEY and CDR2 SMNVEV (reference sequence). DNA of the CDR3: TGTGCCAGCAGTTTACGGGGGGGGAATGAGCAGTTCTTC. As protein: CASSLRGGNEQFF.

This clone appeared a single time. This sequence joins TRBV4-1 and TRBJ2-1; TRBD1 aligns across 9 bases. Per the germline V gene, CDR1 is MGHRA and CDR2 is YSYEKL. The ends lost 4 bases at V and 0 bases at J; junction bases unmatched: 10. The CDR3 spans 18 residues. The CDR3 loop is CASSRDRGVTSSYNEQFF. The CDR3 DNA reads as TGCGCCAGCAGCCGAGACAGGGGGGTGACGAGCTCCTACAATGAGCAGTTCTTC.

The CDR3 region has the DNA TGTGCCAGTAGTGTCATGCCTGAGCAGTTCTTC. It translates to CASSVMPEQFF. The J gene is TRBJ2-1, the V gene TRBV19; unclear D gene. This CDR3 comprises 11 residues. V was cut by 5 bases and J by 9 bases, with 8 bases left in between. Germline V gene sequence: CDR1 LNHDA, CDR2 SQIVND (reference sequence).

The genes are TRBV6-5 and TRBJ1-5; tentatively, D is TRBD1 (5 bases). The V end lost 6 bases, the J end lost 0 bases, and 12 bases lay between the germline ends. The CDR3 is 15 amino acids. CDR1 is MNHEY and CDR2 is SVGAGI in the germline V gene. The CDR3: CASRRGHSSNQPQHF. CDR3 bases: TGTGCCAGCAGGCGCGGACATTCTAGCAATCAGCCCCAGCATTTT.

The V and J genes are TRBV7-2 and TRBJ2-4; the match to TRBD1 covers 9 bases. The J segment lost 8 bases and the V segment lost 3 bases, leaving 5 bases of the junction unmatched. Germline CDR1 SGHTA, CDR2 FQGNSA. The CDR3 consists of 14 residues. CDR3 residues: CASSFDRGSDIQYF. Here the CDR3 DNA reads TGTGCCAGCAGCTTCGACAGGGGGTCGGACATTCAGTACTTC.

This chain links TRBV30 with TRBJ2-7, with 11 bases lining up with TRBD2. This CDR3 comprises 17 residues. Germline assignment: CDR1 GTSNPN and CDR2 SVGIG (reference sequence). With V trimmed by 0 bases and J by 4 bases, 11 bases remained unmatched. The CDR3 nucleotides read TGTGCCTGGAGTGTGTGGGCTAGCGGGGGGAATTCATACGAGCAGTACTTC. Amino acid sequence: CAWSVWASGGNSYEQYF.

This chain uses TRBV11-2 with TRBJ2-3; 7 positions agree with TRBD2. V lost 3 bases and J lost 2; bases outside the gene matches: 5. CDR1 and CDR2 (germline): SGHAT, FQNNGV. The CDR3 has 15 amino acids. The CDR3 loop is CASSFSAGLTDTQYF. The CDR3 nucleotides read TGTGCCAGCAGCTTTTCAGCGGGGCTCACAGATACGCAGTATTTT.

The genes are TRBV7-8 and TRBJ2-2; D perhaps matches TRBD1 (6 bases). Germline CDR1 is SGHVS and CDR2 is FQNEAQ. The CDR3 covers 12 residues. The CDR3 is CVQGPRTGELFF. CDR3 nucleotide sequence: TGTGTTCAGGGGCCCCGCACCGGGGAGCTGTTTTTT.

The CDR3, as DNA: TGTGCCAGCAGCGTAGAACTAGCGACTCACAACGCCTACAATGAGCAGTTCTTC. Translated: CASSVELATHNAYNEQFF. The rearrangement joins TRBV9 to TRBJ2-1; 7 nucleotides agree with TRBD2. The germline V gene encodes CDR1 SGDLS and CDR2 YYNGEE. V was pared by 0 bases and J by 2 bases, with 11 bases of the junction left unmatched. The CDR3 consists of 18 residues.

The CDR3 sequence: CATSRDWPRSGELFF. The CDR3 nucleotides read TGTGCCACCAGCAGAGATTGGCCAAGGAGCGGGGAGCTGTTTTTT. V and J are TRBV15 and TRBJ2-2, with D hard to call. V lost 0 bases and J lost 7, with 12 bases in between. Germline V lookup: CDR1 LNHNV, CDR2 YYDKDF (reference sequence). The CDR3 runs 15 residues. Full variable domain (outside the CDR3, taken from reference TRBV15 and TRBJ2-2): DAMVIQNPRYQVTQFGKPVTLSCSQTLNHNVMYWYQQKSSQAPKLLFHYYDKDFNNEADTPDNFQSRRPNTSFCFLDIRSPGLGDTAMYLCATSRDWPRSGELFFGEGSRLTVL.

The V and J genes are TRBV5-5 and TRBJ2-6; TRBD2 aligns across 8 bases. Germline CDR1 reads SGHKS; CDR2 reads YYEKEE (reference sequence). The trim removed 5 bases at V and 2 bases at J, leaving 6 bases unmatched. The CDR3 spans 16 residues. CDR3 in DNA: TGTGCCAGCAGTAACGCGGGGGGAACTGGGGCCAACGTCCTGACTTTC. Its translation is CASSNAGGTGANVLTF. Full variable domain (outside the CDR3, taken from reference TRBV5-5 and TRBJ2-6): DAGVTQSPTHLIKTRGQQVTLRCSPISGHKSVSWYQQVLGQGPQFIFQYYEKEERGRGNFPDRFSARQFPNYSSELNVNALLLGDSALYLCASSNAGGTGANVLTFGAGSRLTVL.

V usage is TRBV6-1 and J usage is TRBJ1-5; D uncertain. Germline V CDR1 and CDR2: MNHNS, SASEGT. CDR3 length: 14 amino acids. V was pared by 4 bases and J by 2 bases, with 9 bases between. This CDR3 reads CASSGGLGNQPQHF. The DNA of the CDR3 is TGTGCCAGCAGTGGTGGGCTGGGCAATCAGCCCCAGCATTTT.

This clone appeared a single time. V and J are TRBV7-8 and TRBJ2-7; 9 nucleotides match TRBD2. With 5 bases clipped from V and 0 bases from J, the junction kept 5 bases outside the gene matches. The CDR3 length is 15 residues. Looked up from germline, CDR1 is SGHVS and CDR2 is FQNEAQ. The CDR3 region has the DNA TGTGCCAGCAGCCGTAGCGGGGGCTACTCCTACGAGCAGTACTTC. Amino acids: CASSRSGGYSYEQYF.

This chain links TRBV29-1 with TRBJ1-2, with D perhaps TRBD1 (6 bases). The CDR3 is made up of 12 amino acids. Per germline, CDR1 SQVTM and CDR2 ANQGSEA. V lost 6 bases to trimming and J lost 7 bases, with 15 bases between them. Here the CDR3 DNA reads TGCAGCGTCGGTGAGGGGGGTGGTGGCTACACCTTC. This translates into CSVGEGGGGYTF.

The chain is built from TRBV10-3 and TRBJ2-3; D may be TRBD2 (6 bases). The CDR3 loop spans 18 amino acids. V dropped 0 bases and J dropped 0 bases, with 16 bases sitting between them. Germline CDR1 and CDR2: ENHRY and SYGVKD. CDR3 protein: CAISESLGGRGSTDTQYF. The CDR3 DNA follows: TGTGCCATCAGTGAGTCGTTGGGGGGACGGGGGAGCACAGATACGCAGTATTTT.

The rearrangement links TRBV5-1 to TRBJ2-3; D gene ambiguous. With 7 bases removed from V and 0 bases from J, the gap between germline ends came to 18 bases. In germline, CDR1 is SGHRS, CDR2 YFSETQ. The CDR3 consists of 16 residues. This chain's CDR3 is CASYPSTFTSTDTQYF. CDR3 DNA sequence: TGCGCCAGCTATCCATCTACATTCACTAGCACAGATACGCAGTATTTT.

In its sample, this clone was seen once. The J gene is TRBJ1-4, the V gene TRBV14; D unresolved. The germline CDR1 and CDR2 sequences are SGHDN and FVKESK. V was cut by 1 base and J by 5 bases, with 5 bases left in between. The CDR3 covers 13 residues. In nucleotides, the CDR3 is TGTGCCAGCAGCCAAGGGCCGAATGAAAAACTGTTTTTT. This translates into CASSQGPNEKLFF.

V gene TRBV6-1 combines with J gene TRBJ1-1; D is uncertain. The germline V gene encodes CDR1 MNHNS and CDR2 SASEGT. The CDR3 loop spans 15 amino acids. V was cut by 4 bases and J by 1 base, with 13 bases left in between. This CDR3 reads CASSGLGRRNTEAFF. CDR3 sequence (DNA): TGTGCCAGCAGTGGGCTTGGGCGGAGGAACACTGAAGCTTTCTTT.

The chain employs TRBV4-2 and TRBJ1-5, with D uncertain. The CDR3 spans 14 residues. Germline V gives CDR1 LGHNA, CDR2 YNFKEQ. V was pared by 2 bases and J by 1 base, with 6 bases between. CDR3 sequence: CASSQRVSNQPQHF. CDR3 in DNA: TGTGCCAGCAGCCAACGGGTAAGCAATCAGCCCCAGCATTTT.

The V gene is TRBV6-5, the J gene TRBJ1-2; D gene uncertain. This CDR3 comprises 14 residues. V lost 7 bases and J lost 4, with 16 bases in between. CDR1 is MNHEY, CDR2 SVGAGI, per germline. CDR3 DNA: TGTGCCAGCAACCCCCAATCGGGGATCTATGGCTACACCTTC. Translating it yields CASNPQSGIYGYTF.

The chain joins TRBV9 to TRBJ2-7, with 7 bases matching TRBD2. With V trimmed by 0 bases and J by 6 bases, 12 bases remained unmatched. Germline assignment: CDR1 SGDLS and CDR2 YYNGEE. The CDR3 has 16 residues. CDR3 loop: CASSVVAGDPFTEQYF. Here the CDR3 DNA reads TGTGCCAGCAGCGTAGTGGCGGGGGACCCGTTTACCGAGCAGTACTTC.

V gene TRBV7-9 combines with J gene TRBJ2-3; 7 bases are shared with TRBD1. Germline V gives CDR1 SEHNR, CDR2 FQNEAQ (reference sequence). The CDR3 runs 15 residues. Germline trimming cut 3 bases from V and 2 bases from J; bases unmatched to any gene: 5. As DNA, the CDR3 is TGTGCCAGCAGCTTTGACGGACAGGACACAGATACGCAGTATTTT. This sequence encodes CASSFDGQDTDTQYF.

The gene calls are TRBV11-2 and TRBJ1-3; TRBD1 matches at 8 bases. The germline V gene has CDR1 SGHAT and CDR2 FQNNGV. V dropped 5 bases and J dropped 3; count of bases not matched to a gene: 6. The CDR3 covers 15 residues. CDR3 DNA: TGTGCCAGCAGCGCCCTGACAGGGGTTGGAAACACCATATATTTT. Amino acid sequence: CASSALTGVGNTIYF.

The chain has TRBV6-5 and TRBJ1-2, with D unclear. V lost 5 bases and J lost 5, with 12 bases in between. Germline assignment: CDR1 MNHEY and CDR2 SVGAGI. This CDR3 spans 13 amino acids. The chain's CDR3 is CASSQSQLYGYTF. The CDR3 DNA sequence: TGTGCCAGCAGTCAGTCCCAGTTATATGGCTACACCTTC.

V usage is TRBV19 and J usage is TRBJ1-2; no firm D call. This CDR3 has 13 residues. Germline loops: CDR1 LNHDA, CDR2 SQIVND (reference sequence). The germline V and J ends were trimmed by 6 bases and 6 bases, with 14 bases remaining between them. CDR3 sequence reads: CASSYRTNNGYTF. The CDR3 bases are TGTGCCAGTAGCTACCGGACTAATAATGGCTACACCTTC.

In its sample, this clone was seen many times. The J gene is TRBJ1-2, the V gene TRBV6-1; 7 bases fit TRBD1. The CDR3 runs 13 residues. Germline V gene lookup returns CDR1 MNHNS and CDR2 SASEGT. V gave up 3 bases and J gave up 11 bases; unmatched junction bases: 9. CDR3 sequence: CASSEGRGGWYTF. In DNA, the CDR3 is TGTGCCAGCAGTGAGGGCAGGGGGGGATGGTACACCTTC.